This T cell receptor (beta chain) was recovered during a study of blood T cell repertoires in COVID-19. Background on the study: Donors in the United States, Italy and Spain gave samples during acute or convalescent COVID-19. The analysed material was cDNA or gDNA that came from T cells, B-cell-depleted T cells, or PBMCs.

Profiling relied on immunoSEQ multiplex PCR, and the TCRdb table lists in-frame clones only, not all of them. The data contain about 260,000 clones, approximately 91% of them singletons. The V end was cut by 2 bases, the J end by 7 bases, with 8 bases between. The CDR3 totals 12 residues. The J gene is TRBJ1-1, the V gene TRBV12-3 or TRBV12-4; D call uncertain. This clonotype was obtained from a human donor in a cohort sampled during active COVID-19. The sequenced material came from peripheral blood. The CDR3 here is CASSLWQVEAFF. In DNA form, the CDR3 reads TGTGCCAGCAGTTTATGGCAGGTTGAAGCTTTCTTT.